Here is one TCR beta chain with its context. TCRdb's copy holds only in-frame clones and misses some; the assay was immunoSEQ multiplex PCR. Here the sample spans approximately 120,000 clones, 83% being singletons. The data derive from a study of blood T cell repertoires in COVID-19. What the recovered Cohort 3 donors had was two negative PCRs, clearance, or symptom resolution. The receptor comes from a man aged 30 to 45 who had recovered from COVID-19. The sequencing input was PBMCs or T cells enriched from blood (not recorded which).

The CDR3 region has the DNA TGTGCCATCAGTGATCCGGGACTAGCGGGAGATTATGAGCAGTTCTTC. Translating it yields CAISDPGLAGDYEQFF. This chain joins TRBV10-3 and TRBJ2-1; 14 nucleotides match TRBD2. The CDR3 has 16 amino acids. The germline CDR1 and CDR2 sequences are ENHRY and SYGVKD. V gave up 3 bases and J gave up 8 bases; unmatched junction bases: 6.